This T cell receptor beta chain was identified in a study of response to subunit inactivated influenza vaccine. V was trimmed by 8 bases and J by 2 bases, leaving 16 bases between them. The length of the CDR3 is 13 residues. Germline-derived CDR1 and CDR2 are DFQATT and SNEGSKA (reference sequence). In this sample, this clonotype turned up a few times. TCRdb ran MiXCR on the RT-PCR reads and lists one entry per CDR3 protein. Of about 780,000 distinct CDR3 sequences in the sample, around a sixth were seen once. The clonotype was recovered from a man between 45 and 60 years old who received an inactivated influenza vaccine. Sample: PBMCs from blood, taken about 5 days after vaccination. This rearrangement joins TRBV20-1 to TRBJ2-7; tentative D call: TRBD1 (6 bases). DNA of the CDR3: TGCAGTTCGTACGGGACATCACCCTACGAGCAGTACTTC. Translating it yields CSSYGTSPYEQYF.